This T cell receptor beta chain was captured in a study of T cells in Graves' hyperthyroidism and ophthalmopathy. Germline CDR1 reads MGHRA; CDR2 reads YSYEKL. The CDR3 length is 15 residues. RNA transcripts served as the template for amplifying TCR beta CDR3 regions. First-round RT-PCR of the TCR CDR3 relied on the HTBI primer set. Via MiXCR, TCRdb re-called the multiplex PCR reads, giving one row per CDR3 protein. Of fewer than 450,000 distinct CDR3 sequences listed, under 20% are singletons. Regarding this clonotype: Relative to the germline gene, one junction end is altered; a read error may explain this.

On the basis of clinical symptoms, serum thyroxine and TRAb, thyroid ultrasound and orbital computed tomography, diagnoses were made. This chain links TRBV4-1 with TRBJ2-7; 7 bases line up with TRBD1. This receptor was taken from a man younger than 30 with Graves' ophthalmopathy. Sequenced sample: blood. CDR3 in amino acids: CASSQGATGTYEQYF. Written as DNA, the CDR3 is TGTGCCAGCAGCCAAGGAGCGACAGGGACATACGAGCAGTACTTC.